A single sample gave rise to the 2 T cell receptor beta chains below, sequenced in a study of regulatory T cells in long-lasting Graves disease. Library construction for TCR beta used iRepertoire HTBI primers and Arm-PCR of CDR3 regions. MiXCR, applied by TCRdb to the multiplex PCR reads, yields one record per CDR3 protein. The profile shows under 500,000 distinct CDR3 sequences, roughly 20% of them singletons. Documented time point: persistent/refractory GD, antithyroid drugs over 5 years with positive TRAb. RNA isolated from PBMCs was used to make the TCR library. The sequencing used peripheral blood mononuclear cells (PBMCs), collected when the disease was refractory, from a patient treated with antithyroid drugs. The receptors come from a female donor with Graves disease.

The chain employs TRBV7-8 and TRBJ1-1; D is unresolved. In germline, CDR1 is SGHVS, CDR2 FQNEAQ. This CDR3 region has 15 residues. V dropped 1 base and J dropped 0 bases, with 9 bases sitting between them. The CDR3 loop is CASSLVKVMNTEAFF. In DNA, the CDR3 is TGTGCCAGCAGCTTAGTAAAGGTAATGAACACTGAAGCTTTCTTT.

This clonotype was counted many times. The chain carries TRBV7-2 and TRBJ2-7; 8 nucleotides agree with TRBD2. Germline V gene sequence: CDR1 SGHTA, CDR2 FQGNSA. CDR3 length equals 16 residues. The V and J ends lost 1 base and 6 bases, in that order; junction bases with no gene match: 11. The CDR3 region has the DNA TGTGCCAGCAGCTTAGGGCCTTTGAGCGGGAGTCCCGAGCAGTACTTC. Protein: CASSLGPLSGSPEQYF.